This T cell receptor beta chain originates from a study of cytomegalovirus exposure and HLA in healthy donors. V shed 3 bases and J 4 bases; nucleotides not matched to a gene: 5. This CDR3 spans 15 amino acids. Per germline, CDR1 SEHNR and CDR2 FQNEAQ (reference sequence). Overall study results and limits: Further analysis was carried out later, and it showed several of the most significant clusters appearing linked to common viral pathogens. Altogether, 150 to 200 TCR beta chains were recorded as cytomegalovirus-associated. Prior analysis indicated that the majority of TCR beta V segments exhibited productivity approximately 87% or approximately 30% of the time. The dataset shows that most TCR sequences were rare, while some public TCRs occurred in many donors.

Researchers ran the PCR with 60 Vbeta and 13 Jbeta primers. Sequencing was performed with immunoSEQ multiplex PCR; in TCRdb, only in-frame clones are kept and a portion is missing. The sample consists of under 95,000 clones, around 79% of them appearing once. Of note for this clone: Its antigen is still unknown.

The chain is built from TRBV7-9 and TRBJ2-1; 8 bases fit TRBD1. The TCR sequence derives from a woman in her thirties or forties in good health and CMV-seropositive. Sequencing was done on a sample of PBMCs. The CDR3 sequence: CASSLVGTGYNEQFF. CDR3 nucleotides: TGTGCCAGCAGCTTGGTAGGGACAGGATACAATGAGCAGTTCTTC.